A selection of T cell receptor beta chains follows, all from one sample in a study of early T cells in non-severe SARS-CoV-2 infection. A single record per CDR3 protein comes from TCRdb applying MiXCR to the 5' RACE reads. The sample holds around 98,000 distinct CDR3 sequences, 9.5% to 11% seen once. The sample comprised whole blood. The receptors stem from an adult who was a healthcare worker with PCR-confirmed SARS-CoV-2 infection or an uninfected control (not recorded which). The CDR3 runs from the conserved cysteine through the conserved F or W. Each record gives: CDR3 protein, clone size, V gene. Only part of the rows carry a size: once, few, many, or a class if the clone is expanded.

CASSPGNSPYQETQYF many TRBV18
CATSRADTGELFF . TRBV15
CATSRGDWGVGTEAFF few TRBV15
CASSPGGRGTEAFF many TRBV6-6
CASSSDGYEQYF . TRBV28
CATRRTAATNEKLFF many TRBV6-1
CASGGQSSYEQYF . TRBV5-1
CASSLRGSETQYF . TRBV5-4
CASSQPLAGAADTQYF many TRBV4-1
CASSPVPGGTEAFF few TRBV12-3/TRBV12-4
CASTQRGAPGGYTF few TRBV6-5
CASRRTGGTGELFF many TRBV5-4
CSAREASGSYEQYF . TRBV20-1
CSVEQGPTGELFF . TRBV29-1
CAISGQGEETQYF . TRBV10-3
CASSLGQGSLMNTEAFF many TRBV18
CASRPRGDSISYEQYF few TRBV19
CAAGSVENGYTF few TRBV30
CASSLGLGLDPTYEQYF many TRBV7-2
CASSLMGEGQETQYF few TRBV28
CASSPAVNSGNTIYF many TRBV7-9
CASKRDRDGYTF many TRBV7-9
CAISEDTEAFF . TRBV10-3
CASSFAQVTEAFF . TRBV7-9
CASSQDPKQFF many TRBV5-5
CASSYGRGGLLEQYF few TRBV6-2/TRBV6-3
CASSLFPGTSGTTNNEQFF few TRBV7-2
CASSPRGGRAPDTQYF many TRBV7-3
CASRLKETQYF . TRBV10-1
CASSLGRGQTYEQYF . TRBV28
CASSPTNLQGISGANVLTF few TRBV7-6
CASSTTGGSGSYNEQFF few TRBV7-9
CSEMGQGMYNEQFF . TRBV29-1
CSAKPLSGRATFTYEQYF . TRBV20-1
CAISEGRDTQYF many TRBV10-3
CSARGGPVNTEAFF many TRBV20-1
CASSKTEYPYEQYF many TRBV27
CASSPPGSGPYNEQFF many TRBV18
CASSPLAGINEQFF many TRBV3-1
CSASVGQSEAFF . TRBV20-1
CSVQGGDEKLFF many TRBV29-1
CASSPHRGTEVFF few TRBV14
CSAPTGAPQETQYF few TRBV20-1
CASSLVGRSYNEQFF . TRBV5-4
CASSQDVVPASQFF few TRBV4-2
CASSLPQENTEAFF . TRBV18
CASGLVLGGLGEQYF . TRBV12-5
CASSVTQPHNSPLHF many TRBV6-1
CATSGRGPGELFF few TRBV15
CASSSGNTIYF few TRBV3-1
CASSFAAGRGTDTQYF . TRBV12-3/TRBV12-4
CAWSRRTGYDEQYF many TRBV30
CASSQDRWGSYGYTF . TRBV14
CASSYSGQGWSTEAFF few TRBV6-5
CASRQGGRTEAFF . TRBV5-1
CASSVAGSREQYF . TRBV9
CASSWPKGGYEQYF few TRBV11-2
CASSYRQGETGELFF many TRBV12-3/TRBV12-4
CASSQPQGVGDTEAFF many TRBV3-1
CASSYSALKPRDSPLHF few TRBV6-5